This T cell receptor (beta chain) was captured in a study of PD-1 blockade in classical Hodgkin lymphoma. Study observations and caveats: By cycle point C4D1, TCR diversity had risen significantly in CD4+ cells (but not CD8+ cells). Lower baseline TCR diversity was reported for newly diagnosed patients than for healthy donors. Those achieving complete response showed baseline diversity like newly diagnosed patients.

Relapses following autologous stem cell transplantation were seen in all patients, with brentuximab vedotin exposure varying. CDR3 length equals 15 residues. Germline CDR1 MNHEY, CDR2 SVGAGI. J was trimmed by 5 bases and V by 6 bases; bases with no gene match: 9. The count of this clone is one. As yet, its antigen is unknown. TCRdb's table, derived via immunoSEQ multiplex PCR, lists solely in-frame clones and lacks some. The top ten hold under 15% of the sample, which has around 65,000 clones, 88% seen once. Sequenced here: peripheral blood mononuclear cells (PBMCs), sampled at baseline. The gene calls are TRBV6-5 and TRBJ2-5, with TRBD1 matching over 10 bases. This sequence was found in a human donor with classical Hodgkin lymphoma. CDR3 sequence reads: CASSYGTGAIETQYF. In DNA, the CDR3 is TGTGCCAGCAGCTATGGGACAGGGGCGATTGAGACCCAGTACTTC.